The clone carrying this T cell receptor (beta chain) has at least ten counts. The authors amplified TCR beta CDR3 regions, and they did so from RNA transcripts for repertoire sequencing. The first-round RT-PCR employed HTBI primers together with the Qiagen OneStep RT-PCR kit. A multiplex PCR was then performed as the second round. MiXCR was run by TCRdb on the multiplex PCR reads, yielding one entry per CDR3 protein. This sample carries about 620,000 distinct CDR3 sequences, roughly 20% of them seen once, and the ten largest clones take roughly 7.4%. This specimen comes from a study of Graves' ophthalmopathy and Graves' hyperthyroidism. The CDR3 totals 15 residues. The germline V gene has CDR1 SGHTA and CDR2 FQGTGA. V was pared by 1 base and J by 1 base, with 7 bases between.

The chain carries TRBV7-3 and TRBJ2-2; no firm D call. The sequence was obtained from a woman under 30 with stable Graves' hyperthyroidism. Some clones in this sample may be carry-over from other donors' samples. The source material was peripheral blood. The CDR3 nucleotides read TGTGCCAGCAGCTTAAACTTCCAGAACACCGGGGAGCTGTTTTTT. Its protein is CASSLNFQNTGELFF.